The TCR beta chain under discussion was sequenced for a study of T cell responses to AZD1222 COVID-19 vaccine. V lost 6 bases and J lost 8; bases outside the gene matches: 17. The CDR3 extends over 17 amino acids. In germline, CDR1 is MNHEY, CDR2 SVGEGT. Study results and limitations: The donor cohort was predominantly white British with a female majority, and clonal diversity may have been underestimated. Seropositive at baseline were only a handful of AZD1222 recipients. With dominance at 160-218 and 743-854, vaccine-associated CD4 TCRs spanned spike. Following two doses of AZD1222, Spike-specific TCR breadth and depth rose.

Clones were read by immunoSEQ multiplex PCR, and TCRdb kept only the in-frame ones, dropping some. The sample includes about 140,000 clones, approximately 95% of them seen just once. As regards this clone: Its antigen is not identified.

This specimen consisted of peripheral blood, obtained on day 0 of MenACWY control vaccination. The clonotype was recovered from an adult in good health. The genes are TRBV6-2 or TRBV6-3 and TRBJ1-5, with 9 bases lining up with TRBD1. In DNA, the CDR3 is TGTGCCAGCAGCGGCCTGGGACAGGGCCCCTACCTGGAGCCCCAGCATTTT. This gives the protein CASSGLGQGPYLEPQHF.